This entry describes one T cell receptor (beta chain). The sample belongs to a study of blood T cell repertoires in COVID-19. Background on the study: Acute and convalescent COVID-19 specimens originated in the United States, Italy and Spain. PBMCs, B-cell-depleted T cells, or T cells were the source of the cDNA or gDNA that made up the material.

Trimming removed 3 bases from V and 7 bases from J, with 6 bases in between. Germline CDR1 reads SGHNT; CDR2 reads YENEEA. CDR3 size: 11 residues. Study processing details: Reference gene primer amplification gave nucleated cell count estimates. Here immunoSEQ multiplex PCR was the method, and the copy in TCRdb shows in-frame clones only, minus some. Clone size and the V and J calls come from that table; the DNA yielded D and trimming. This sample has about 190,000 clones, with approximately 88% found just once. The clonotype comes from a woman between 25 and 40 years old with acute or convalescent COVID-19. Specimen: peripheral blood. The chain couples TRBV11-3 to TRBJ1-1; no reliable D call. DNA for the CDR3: TGTGCCAGCAGCTTGTACGGTGAAGCTTTCTTT. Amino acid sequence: CASSLYGEAFF.